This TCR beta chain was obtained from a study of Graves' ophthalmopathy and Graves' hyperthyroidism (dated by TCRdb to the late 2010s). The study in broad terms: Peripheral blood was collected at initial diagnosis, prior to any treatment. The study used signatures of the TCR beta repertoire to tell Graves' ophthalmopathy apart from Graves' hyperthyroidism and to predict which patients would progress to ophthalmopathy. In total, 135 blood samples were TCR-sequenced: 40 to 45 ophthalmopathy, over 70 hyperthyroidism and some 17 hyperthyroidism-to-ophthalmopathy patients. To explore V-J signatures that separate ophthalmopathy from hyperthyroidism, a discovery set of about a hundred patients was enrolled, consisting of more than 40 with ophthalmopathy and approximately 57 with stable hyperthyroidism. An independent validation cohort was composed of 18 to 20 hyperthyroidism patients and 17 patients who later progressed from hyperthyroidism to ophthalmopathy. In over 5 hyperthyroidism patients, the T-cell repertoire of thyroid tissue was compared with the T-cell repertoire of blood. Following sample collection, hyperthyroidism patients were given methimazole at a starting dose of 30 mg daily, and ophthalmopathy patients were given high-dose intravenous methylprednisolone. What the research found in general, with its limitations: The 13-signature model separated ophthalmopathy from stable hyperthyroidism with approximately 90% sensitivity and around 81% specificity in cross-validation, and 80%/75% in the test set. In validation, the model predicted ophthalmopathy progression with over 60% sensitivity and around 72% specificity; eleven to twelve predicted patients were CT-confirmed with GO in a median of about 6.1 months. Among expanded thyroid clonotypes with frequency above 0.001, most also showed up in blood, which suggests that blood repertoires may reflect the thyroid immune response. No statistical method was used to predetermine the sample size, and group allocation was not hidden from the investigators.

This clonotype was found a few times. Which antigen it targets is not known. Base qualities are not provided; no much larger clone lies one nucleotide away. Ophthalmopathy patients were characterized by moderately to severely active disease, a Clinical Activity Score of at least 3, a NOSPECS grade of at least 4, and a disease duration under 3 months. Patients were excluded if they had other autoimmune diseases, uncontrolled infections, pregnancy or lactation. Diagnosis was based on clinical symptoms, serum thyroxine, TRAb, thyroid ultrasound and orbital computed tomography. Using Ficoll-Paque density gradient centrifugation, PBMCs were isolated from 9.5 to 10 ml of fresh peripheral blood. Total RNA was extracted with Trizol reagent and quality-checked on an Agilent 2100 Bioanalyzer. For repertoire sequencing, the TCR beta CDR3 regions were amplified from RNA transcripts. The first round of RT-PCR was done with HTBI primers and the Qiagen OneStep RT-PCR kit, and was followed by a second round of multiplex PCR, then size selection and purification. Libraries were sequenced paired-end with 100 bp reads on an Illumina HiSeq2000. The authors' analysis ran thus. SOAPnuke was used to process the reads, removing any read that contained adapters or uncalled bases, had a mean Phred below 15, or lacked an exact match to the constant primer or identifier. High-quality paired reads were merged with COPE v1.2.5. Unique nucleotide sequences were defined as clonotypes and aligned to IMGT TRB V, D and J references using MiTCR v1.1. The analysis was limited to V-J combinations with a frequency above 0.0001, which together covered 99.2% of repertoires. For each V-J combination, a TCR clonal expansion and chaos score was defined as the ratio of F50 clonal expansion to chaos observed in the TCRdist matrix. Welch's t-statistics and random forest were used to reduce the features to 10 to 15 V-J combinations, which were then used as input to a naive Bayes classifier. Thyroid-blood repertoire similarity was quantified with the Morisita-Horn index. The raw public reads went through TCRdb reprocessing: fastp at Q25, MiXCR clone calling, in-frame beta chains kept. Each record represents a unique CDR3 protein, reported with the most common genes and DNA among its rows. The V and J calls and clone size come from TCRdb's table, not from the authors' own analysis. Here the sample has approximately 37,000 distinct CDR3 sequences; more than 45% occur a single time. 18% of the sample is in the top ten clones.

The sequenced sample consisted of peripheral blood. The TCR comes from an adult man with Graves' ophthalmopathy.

The CDR3 reads CASEGSTDTQYF. The DNA sequence follows: TGTGCCAGCGAAGGATCCACAGATACGCAGTATTTT. The chain is encoded by TRBV2 joined to TRBJ2-3, with the D gene not confidently named. The germline V gene specifies SNHLY as CDR1 and FYNNEI as CDR2. Trimming takes 8 bases from V and 2 bases from J, and the germline ends sit 8 bases apart. Taken from cysteine to phenylalanine, the CDR3 has 12 residues. The entry retains the CDR3 DNA only, 36 bases that are in frame from base 1. The variable domain in full, with residues beyond the CDR3 obtained from the reference TRBV2 and TRBJ2-3 genes, is EPEVTQTPSHQVTQMGQEVILRCVPISNHLYFYWYRQILGQKVEFLVSFYNNEISEKSEIFDDQFSVERPDGSNFTLKIRSTKLEDSAMYFCASEGSTDTQYFGPGTRLTVL.